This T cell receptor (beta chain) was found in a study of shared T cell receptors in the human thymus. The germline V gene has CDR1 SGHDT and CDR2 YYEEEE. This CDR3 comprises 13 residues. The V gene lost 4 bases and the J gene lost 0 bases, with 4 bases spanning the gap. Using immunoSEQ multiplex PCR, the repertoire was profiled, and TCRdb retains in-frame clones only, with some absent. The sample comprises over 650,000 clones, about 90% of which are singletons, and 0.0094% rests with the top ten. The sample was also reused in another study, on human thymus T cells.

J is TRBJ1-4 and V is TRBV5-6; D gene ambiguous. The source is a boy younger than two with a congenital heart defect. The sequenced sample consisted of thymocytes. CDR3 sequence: CASSRATNEKLFF. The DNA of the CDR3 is TGTGCCAGCAGCCGAGCAACTAATGAAAAACTGTTTTTT.